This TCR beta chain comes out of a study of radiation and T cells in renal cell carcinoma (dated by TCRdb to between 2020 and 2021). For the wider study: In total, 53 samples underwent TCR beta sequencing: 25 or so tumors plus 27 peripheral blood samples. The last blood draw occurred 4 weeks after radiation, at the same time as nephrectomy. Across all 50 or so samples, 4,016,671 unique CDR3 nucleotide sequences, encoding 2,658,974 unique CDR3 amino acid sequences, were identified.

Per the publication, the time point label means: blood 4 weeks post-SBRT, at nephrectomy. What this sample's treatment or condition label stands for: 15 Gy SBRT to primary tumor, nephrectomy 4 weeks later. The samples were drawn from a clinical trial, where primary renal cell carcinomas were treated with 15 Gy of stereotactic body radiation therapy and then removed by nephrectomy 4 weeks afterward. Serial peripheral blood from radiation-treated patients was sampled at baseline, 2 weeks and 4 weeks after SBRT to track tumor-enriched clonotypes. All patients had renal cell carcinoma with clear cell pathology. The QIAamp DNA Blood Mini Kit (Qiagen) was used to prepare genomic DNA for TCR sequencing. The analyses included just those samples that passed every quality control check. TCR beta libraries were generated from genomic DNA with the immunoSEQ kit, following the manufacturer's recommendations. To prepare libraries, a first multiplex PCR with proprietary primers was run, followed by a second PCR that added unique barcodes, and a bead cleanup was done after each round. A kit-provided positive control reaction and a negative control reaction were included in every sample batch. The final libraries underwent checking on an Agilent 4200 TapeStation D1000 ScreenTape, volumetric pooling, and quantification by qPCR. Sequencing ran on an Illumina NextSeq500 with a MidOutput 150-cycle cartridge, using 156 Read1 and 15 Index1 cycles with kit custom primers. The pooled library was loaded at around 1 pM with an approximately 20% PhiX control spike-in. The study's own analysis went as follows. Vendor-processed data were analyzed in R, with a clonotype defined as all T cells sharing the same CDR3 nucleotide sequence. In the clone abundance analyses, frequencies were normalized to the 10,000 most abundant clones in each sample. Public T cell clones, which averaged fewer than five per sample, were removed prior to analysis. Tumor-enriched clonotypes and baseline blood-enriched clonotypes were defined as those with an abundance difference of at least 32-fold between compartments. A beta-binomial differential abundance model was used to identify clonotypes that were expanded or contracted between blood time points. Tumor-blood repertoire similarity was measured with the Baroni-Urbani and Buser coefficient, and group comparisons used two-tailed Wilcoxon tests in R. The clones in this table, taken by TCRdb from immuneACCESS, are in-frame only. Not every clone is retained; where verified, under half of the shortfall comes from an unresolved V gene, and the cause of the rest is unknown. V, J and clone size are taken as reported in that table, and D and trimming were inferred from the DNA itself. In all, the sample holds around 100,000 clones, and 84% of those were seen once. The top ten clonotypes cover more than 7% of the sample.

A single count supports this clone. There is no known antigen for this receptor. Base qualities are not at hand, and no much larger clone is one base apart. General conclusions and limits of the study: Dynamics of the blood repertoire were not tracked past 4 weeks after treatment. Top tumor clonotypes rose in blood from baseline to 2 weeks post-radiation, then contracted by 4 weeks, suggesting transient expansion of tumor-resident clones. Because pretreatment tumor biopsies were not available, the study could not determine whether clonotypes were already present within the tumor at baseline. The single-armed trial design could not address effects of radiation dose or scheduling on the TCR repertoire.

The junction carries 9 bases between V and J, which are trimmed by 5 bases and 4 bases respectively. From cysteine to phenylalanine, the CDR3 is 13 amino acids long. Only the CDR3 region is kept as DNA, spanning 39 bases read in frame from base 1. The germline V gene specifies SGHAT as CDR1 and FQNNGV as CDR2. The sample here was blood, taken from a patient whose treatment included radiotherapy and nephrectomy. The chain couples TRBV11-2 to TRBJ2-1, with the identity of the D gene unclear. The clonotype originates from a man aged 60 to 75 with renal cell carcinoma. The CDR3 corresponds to CASSPPAYNEQFF. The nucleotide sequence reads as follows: TGTGCCAGCAGCCCCCCAGCGTACAATGAGCAGTTCTTC.